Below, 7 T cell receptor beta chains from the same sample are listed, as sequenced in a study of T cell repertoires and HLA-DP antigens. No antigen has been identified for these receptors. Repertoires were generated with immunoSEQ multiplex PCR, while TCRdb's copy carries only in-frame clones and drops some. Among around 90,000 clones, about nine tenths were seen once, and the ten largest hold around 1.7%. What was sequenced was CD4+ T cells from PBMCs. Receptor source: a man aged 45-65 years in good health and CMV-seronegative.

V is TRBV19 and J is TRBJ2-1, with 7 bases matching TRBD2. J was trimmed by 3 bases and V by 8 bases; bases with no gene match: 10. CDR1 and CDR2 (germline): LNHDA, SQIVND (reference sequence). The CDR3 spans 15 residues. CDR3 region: CASRARTSNYNEQFF. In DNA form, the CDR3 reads TGTGCCAGTCGCGCGAGGACTAGTAACTACAATGAGCAGTTCTTC.

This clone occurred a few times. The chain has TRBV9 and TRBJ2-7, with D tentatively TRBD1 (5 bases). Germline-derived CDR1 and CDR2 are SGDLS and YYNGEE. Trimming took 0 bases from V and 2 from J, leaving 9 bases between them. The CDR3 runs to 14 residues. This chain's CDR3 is CASSVAAGTYEQYF. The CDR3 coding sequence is TGTGCCAGCAGCGTAGCGGCAGGGACCTACGAGCAGTACTTC.

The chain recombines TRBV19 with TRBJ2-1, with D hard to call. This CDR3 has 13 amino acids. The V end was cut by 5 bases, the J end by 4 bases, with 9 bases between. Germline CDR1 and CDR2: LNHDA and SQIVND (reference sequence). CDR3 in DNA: TGTGCCAGTAGTGAAGGCCTTTACAATGAGCAGTTCTTC. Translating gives CASSEGLYNEQFF.

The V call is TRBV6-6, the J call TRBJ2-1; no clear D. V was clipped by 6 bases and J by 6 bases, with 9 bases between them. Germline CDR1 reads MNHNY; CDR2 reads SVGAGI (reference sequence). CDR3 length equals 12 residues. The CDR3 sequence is CASRGRVNEQFF. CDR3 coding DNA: TGTGCCAGCAGAGGTCGAGTCAATGAGCAGTTCTTC.

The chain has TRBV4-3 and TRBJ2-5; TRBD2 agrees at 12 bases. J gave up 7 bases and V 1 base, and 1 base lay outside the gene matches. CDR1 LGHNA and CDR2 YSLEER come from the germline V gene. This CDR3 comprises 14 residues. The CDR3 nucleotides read TGCGCCAGCAGCCAAGGGGGACTAGCGGGGACCCAGTACTTC. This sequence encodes CASSQGGLAGTQYF.

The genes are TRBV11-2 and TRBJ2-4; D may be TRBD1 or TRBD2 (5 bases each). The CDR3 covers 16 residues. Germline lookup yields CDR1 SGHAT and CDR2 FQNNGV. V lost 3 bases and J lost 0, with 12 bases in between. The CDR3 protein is CASSFFTGLAKNIQYF. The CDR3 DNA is TGTGCCAGCAGCTTTTTTACGGGGCTAGCCAAAAACATTCAGTACTTC.

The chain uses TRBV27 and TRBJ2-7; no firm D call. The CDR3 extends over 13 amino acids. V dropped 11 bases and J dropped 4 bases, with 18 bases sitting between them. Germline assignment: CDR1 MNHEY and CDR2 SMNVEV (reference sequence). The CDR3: CAALGPGLYEQYF. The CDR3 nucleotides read TGTGCCGCCCTTGGACCCGGCCTATACGAGCAGTACTTC.